This T cell receptor beta chain was identified during a study of T cells in Graves' hyperthyroidism and ophthalmopathy. Study summary: The authors collected peripheral blood at initial diagnosis, before any treatment.

Amplification of TCR beta CDR3 regions used RNA as the template. When the TCR CDR3 underwent first-round RT-PCR, the HTBI primer set was used. One entry per CDR3 protein, called by TCRdb with MiXCR from the multiplex PCR reads. This table has more than 650,000 distinct CDR3 sequences, 12% to 15% appearing once. Looked up from germline, CDR1 is MGHRA and CDR2 is YSYEKL. This CDR3 region has 15 residues. Germline trimming cut 6 bases from V and 7 bases from J; bases unmatched to any gene: 11. Cells are PBMCs isolated from around 10 ml of fresh blood. Sequencing input: blood. This receptor was identified in a woman in her late teens or twenties with Graves' hyperthyroidism. V gene TRBV4-1 combines with J gene TRBJ1-2; 10 nucleotides agree with TRBD1. The CDR3 sequence is CASSGTGEKFGGYTF. The CDR3 nucleotides read TGCGCCAGCAGTGGGACAGGGGAAAAATTTGGTGGCTACACCTTC.